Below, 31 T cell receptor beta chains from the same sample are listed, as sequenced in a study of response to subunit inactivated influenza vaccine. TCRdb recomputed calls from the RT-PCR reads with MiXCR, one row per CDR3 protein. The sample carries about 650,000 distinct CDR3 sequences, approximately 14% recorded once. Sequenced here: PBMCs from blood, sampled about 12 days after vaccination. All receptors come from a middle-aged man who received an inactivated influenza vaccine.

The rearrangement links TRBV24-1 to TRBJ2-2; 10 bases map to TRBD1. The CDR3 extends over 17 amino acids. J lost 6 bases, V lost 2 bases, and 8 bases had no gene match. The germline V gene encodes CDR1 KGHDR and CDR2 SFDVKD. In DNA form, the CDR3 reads TGTGCCACCAGTGATTCCTCCGGGACAGGGGTCGCCGGGGAGCTGTTTTTT. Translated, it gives CATSDSSGTGVAGELFF.

The CDR3 here is CASSTLDEQYF. CDR3 nucleotide sequence: TGCGCCAGCAGTACCCTTGACGAGCAGTACTTC. V gene TRBV5-1 combines with J gene TRBJ2-7; D is unresolved. CDR1 is SGHRS and CDR2 is YFSETQ in the germline V gene. The CDR3 loop spans 11 amino acids. V was pared by 5 bases and J by 5 bases, with 8 bases between.

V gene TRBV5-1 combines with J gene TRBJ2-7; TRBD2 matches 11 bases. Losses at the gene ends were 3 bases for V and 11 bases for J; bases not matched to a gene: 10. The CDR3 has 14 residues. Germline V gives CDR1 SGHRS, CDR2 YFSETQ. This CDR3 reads CASSSGLADEREYF. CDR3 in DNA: TGCGCCAGCAGCTCGGGACTAGCGGACGAGCGGGAGTACTTC.

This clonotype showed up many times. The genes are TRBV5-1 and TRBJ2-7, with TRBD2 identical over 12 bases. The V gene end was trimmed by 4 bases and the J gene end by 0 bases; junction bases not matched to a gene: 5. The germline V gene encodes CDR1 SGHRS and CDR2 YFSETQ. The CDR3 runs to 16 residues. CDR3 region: CASSPTSGGSSYEQYF. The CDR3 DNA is TGCGCCAGCAGCCCTACTAGCGGGGGGAGCTCCTACGAGCAGTACTTC.

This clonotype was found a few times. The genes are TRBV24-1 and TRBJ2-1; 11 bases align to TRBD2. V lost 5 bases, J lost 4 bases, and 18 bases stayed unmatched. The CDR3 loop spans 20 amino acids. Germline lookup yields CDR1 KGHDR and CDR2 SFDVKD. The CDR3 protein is CATSGVEISGRAPNYNEQFF. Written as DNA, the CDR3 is TGTGCCACCAGTGGGGTTGAGATTAGCGGGAGGGCCCCTAATTACAATGAGCAGTTCTTC.

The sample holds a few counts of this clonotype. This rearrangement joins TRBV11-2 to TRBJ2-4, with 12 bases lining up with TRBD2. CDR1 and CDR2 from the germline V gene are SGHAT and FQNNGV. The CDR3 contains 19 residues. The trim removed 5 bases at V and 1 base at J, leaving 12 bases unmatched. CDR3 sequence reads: CASSATSGRPHLAKNIQYF. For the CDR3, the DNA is TGTGCCAGCAGCGCGACTAGCGGGAGACCGCATTTGGCCAAAAACATTCAGTACTTC. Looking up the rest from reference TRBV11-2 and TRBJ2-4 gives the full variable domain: EAGVAQSPRYKIIEKRQSVAFWCNPISGHATLYWYQQILGQGPKLLIQFQNNGVVDDSQLPKDRFSAERLKGVDSTLKIQPAKLEDSAVYLCASSATSGRPHLAKNIQYFGAGTRLSVL.

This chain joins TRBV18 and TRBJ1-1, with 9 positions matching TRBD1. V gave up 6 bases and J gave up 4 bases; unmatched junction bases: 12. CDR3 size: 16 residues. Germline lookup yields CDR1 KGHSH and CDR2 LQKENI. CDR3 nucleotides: TGTGCCAGCTCGCATTCTACCGGGACAGGGTCCACTGAAGCTTTCTTT. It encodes CASSHSTGTGSTEAFF.

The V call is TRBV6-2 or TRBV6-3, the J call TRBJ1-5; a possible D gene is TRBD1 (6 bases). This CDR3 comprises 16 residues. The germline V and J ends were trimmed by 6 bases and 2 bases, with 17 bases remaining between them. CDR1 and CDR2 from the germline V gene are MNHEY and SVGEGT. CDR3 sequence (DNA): TGTGCCAGCAGAGAGGCCGCAGGGGCTCGCAATCAGCCCCAGCATTTT. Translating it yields CASREAAGARNQPQHF.

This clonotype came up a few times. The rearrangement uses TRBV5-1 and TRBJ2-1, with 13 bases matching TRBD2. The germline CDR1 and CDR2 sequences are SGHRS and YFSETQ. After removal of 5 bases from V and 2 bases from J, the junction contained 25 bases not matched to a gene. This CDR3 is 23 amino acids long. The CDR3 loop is CASSNLGGIMGLAGTTAYNEQFF. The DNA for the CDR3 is TGCGCCAGCAGTAACCTTGGGGGGATAATGGGACTAGCGGGAACCACCGCCTACAATGAGCAGTTCTTC. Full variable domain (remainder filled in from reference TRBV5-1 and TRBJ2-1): KAGVTQTPRYLIKTRGQQVTLSCSPISGHRSVSWYQQTPGQGLQFLFEYFSETQRNKGNFPGRFSGRQFSNSRSEMNVSTLELGDSALYLCASSNLGGIMGLAGTTAYNEQFFGPGTRLTVL.

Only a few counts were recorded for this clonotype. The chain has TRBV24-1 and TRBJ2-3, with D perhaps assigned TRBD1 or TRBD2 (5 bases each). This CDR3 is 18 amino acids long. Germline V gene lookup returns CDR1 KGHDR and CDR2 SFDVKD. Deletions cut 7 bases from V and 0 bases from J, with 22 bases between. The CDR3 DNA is TGTGCCACCAGCCCGGCTAGTGGGACCCCCCCTAGCACAGATACGCAGTATTTT. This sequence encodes CATSPASGTPPSTDTQYF.

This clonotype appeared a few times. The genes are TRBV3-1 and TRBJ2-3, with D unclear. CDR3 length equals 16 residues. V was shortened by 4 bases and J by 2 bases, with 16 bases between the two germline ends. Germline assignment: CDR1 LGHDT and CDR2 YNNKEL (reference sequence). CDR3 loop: CASSPQNPGTTDTQYF. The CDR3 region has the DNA TGTGCCAGCAGCCCACAGAACCCAGGCACCACAGATACGCAGTATTTT.

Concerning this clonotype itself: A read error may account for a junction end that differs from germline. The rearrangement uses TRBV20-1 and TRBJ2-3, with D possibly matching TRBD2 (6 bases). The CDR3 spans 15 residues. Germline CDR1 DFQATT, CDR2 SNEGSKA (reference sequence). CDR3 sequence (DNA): TGCAGTGCCGAACCCTCGGCGGGACTCACAGATGCGCAGTATTTT. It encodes CSAEPSAGLTDAQYF.

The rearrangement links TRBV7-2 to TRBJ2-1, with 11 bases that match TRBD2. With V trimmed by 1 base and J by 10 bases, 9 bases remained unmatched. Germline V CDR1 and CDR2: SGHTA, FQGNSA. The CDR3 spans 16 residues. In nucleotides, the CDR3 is TGTGCCAGCAGCTTAGATCGACTAGCGGGAAGGGGGGAGCAGTTCTTC. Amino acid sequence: CASSLDRLAGRGEQFF. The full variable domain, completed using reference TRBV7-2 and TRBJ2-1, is GAGVSQSPSNKVTEKGKDVELRCDPISGHTALYWYRQSLGQGLEFLIYFQGNSAPDKSGLPSDRFSAERTGGSVSTLTIQRTQQEDSAVYLCASSLDRLAGRGEQFFGPGTRLTVL.

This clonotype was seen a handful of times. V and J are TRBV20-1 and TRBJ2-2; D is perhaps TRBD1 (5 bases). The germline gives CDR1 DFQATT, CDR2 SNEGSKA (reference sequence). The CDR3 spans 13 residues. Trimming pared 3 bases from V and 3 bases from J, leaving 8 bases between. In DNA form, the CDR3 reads TGCAGTGCTAGGGACACTGACACCGGGGAGCTGTTTTTT. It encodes CSARDTDTGELFF.

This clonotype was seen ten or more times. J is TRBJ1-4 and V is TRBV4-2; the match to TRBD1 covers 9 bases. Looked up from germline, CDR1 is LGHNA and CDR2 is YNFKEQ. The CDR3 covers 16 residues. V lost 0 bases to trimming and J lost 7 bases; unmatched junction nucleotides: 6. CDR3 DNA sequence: TGTGCCAGCAGCCAAGATGGGGGACAGGGCCCTGAAAAACTGTTTTTT. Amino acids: CASSQDGGQGPEKLFF.

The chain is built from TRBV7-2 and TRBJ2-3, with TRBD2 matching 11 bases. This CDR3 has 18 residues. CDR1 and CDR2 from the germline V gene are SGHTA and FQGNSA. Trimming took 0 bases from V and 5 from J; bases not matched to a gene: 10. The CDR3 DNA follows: TGTGCCAGCAGCTTAGCGGCTCTAGCGGGAGGCCGGGGAGATACGCAGTATTTT. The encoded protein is CASSLAALAGGRGDTQYF.

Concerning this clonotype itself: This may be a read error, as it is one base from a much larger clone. The DNA for the CDR3 is TGCGCCAGCAGCCAAGGACAGACCACCGGGGAGCTGTTTTTT. Translation: CASSQGQTTGELFF. This sequence joins TRBV4-3 and TRBJ2-2; a possible D gene is TRBD1 (5 bases). The CDR3 sequence is 14 residues long. V was cut by 1 base and J by 4 bases, with 7 bases left in between. The germline V gene has CDR1 LGHNA and CDR2 YSLEER.

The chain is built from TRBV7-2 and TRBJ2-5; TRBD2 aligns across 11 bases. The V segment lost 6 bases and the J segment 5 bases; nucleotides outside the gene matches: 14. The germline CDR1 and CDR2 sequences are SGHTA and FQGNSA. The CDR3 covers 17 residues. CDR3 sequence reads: CASSFQVSGGARETQYF. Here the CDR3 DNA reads TGTGCCAGCAGTTTCCAAGTTAGCGGGGGGGCCCGGGAGACCCAGTACTTC.

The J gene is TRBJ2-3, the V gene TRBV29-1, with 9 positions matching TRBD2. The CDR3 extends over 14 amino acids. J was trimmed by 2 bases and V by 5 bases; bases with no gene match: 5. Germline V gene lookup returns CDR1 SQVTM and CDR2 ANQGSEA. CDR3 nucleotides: TGCAGCGTTCTGGCTAGCGGGAACACAGATACGCAGTATTTT. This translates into CSVLASGNTDTQYF.

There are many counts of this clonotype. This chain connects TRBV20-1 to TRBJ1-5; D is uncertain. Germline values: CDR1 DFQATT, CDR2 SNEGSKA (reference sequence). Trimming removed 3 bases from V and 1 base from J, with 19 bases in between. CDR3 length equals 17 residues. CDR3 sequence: CSARLDFASSSNQPQHF. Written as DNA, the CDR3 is TGCAGTGCTAGGCTCGATTTTGCCAGTTCAAGCAATCAGCCCCAGCATTTT.

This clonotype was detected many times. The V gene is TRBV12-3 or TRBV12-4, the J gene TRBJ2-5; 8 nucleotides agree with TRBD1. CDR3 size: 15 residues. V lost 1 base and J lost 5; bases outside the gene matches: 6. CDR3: CASSLGGRGRETQYF. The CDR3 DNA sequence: TGTGCCAGCAGTTTAGGCGGCAGGGGGCGCGAGACCCAGTACTTC.

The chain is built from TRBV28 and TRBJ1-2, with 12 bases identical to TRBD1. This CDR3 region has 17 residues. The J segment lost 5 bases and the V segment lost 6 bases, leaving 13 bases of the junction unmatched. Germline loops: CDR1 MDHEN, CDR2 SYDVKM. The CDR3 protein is CASSYLPGQGARYGYTF. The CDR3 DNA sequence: TGTGCCAGCAGCTACCTTCCGGGACAGGGGGCGCGGTATGGCTACACCTTC.

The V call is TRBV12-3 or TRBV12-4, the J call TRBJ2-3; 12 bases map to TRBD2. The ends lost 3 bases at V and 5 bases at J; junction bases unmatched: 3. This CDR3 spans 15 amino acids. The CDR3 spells CASSLRTSGKDTQYF. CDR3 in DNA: TGTGCCAGCAGTTTGAGGACTAGCGGGAAAGATACGCAGTATTTT.

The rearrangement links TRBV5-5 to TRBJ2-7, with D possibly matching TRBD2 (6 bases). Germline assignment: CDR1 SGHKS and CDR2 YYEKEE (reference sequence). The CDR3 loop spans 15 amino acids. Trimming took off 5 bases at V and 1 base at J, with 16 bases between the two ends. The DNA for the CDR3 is TGTGCCAGCAGTACGATACCTAGCGCATCCTACGAGCAGTACTTC. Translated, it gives CASSTIPSASYEQYF.

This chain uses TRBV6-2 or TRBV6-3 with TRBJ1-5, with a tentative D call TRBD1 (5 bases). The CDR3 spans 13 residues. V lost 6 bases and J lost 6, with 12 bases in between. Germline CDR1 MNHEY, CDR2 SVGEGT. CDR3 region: CASRDTGFQPQHF. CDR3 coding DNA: TGTGCCAGCAGGGACACGGGATTTCAGCCCCAGCATTTT.

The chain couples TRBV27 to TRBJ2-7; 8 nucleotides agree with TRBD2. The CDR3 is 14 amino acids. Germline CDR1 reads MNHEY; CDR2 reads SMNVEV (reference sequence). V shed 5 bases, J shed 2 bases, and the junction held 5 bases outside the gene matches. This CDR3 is CASSLGLGTYEQYF. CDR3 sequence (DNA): TGTGCCAGCAGTCTGGGACTAGGCACCTACGAGCAGTACTTC.

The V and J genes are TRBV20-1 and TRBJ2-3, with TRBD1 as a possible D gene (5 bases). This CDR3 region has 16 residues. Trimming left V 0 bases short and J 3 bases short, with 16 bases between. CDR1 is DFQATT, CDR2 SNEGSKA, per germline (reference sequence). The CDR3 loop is CSARDGIAGWTDTQYF. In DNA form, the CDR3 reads TGCAGTGCTAGAGATGGAATTGCAGGGTGGACAGATACGCAGTATTTT.

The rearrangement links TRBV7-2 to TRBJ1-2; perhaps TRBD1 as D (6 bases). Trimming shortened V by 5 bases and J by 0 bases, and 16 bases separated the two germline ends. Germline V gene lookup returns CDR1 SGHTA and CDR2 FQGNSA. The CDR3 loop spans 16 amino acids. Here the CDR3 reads CASSLSRDITNYGYTF. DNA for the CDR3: TGTGCCAGCAGCCTCTCCCGGGACATTACTAACTATGGCTACACCTTC.

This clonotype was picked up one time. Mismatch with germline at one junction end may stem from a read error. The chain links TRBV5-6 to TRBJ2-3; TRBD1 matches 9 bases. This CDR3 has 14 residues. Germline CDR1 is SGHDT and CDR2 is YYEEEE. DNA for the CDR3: TGTGCCAGCAGCTCGGACAGGGGTTCAGATACGCAGTCTTTT. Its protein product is CASSSDRGSDTQSF. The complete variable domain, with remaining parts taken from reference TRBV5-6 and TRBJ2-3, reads DAGVTQSPTHLIKTRGQQVTLRCSPKSGHDTVSWYQQALGQGPQFIFQYYEEEERQRGNFPDRFSGHQFPNYSSELNVNALLLGDSALYLCASSSDRGSDTQSFGPGTRLTVL.

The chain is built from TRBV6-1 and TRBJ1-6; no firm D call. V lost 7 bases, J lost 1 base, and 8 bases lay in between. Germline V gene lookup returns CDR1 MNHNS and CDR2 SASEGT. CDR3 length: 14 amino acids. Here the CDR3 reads CASTRASYNSPLHF. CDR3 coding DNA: TGTGCCAGCACGCGGGCGTCCTATAATTCACCCCTCCACTTT.

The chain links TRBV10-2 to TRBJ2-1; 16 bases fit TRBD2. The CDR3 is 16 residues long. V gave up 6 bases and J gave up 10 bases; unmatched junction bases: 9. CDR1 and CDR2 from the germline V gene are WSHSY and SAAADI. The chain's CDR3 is CASSPGLAGGREEQFF. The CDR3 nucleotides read TGCGCCAGCAGCCCGGGACTAGCGGGAGGGCGAGAGGAGCAGTTCTTC.